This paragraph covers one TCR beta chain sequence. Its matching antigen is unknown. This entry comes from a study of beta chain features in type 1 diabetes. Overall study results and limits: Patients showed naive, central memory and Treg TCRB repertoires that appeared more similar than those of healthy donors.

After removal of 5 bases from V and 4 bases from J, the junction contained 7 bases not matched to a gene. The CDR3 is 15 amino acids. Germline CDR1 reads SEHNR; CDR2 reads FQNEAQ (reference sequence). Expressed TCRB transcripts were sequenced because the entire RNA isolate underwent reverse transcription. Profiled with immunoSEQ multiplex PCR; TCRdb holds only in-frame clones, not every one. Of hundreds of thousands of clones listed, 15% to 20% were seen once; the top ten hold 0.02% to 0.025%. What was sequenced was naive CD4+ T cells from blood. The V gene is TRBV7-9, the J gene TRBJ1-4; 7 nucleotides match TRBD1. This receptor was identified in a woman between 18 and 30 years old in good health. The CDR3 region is CASSPGTDLNEKLFF. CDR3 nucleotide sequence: TGTGCCAGCAGCCCTGGGACAGATCTTAATGAAAAACTGTTTTTT.